A selection of T cell receptor beta chains follows, all from one sample in a study. TCRdb re-derived calls from the 5' RACE reads in MiXCR, one entry per CDR3 protein. This table holds roughly 40,000 distinct CDR3 sequences, 15% to 20% found once. Sequenced input: naive CD4+ T cells sorted from a lymph node. All receptors come from a female donor with breast cancer. Both conserved end residues are part of each CDR3. D genes are given only for firm matches. Only part of the rows carry a size: once, few, many, or a class if the clone is expanded.

>TRBJ2-1|-|TRBV7-2|many
TGTGCCAGCAGCTTAGGGGCAGGGATAACTGAGCAGTTCTTC
CASSLGAGITEQFF
>TRBJ2-3|-|TRBV7-9|few
TGTGCCAGCAGCATTACAGATACGCAGTATTTT
CASSITDTQYF
>TRBJ1-2|-|TRBV5-1|many
TGCGCCAGCAGCCCCACGCTGGCGGACTATGGCTACACCTTC
CASSPTLADYGYTF
>TRBJ1-6|-|TRBV20-1|many
TGCAGTGCTAGACCCAGGGTAGATTCACCCCTCCACTTT
CSARPRVDSPLHF
>TRBJ2-5|-|TRBV7-9|-
TGTGCCAGCAGCACCGGGGGGCGAGAGACCCAGTACTTC
CASSTGGRETQYF
>TRBJ2-2|-|TRBV6-1|few
TGTGCCAGCACTGGAGAGGTGTTGGAGGAGCTGTTTTTT
CASTGEVLEELFF
>TRBJ1-3|-|TRBV12-3/TRBV12-4|once
TGTGCCAGCTTCCTCCCGGGAGTTTCGGGAAACACCATACATTTT
CASFLPGVSGNTIHF
>TRBJ2-5|TRBD2|TRBV3-1|few
TGTGCCAGCAGCCAAGCTACGGGGGGAGAGACCCAGTACTTC
CASSQATGGETQYF
>TRBJ2-7|-|TRBV7-2|many
TGTGCCAGCAGCTTAATTGTCTGGGGGAGGAGCTCCTACGAGCAGTACTTC
CASSLIVWGRSSYEQYF
>TRBJ2-5|TRBD2|TRBV4-1|many
TGCGCCAGCACCCGGGAGGGCCGCAGTGGGGAGACCCAGTACTTC
CASTREGRSGETQYF
>TRBJ2-1|TRBD2|TRBV6-2/TRBV6-3|few
TGTGCCAGCAGTTACGGGGCAGCGGGGGGGCGCATCCTCCACAATGAGCAGTTCTTC
CASSYGAAGGRILHNEQFF
>TRBJ2-2|-|TRBV20-1|few
TGCAGTGCTAGGATCCCAGGGTACGGGGAGCTGTTTTTT
CSARIPGYGELFF
>TRBJ1-5|-|TRBV5-1|few
TGCGCCAGCAGCCCCGGAGCTGGGGCGGGCAATCAGCCCCAGCATTTT
CASSPGAGAGNQPQHF
>TRBJ2-1|TRBD2|TRBV5-1|-
TGCGCCAGCAGCGGATCTAGCGGGAGGGCCATCAATGAGCAGTTCTTC
CASSGSSGRAINEQFF
>TRBJ2-5|TRBD2|TRBV7-3|many
TGTGCCAGCAGCCGGGAGGGCCCAGAGACCCAGTACTTC
CASSREGPETQYF
>TRBJ1-1|TRBD1|TRBV25-1|-
TGTGCCAGCAGTGAATACGGCAGGGGGACTGAAGCTTTCTTT
CASSEYGRGTEAFF
>TRBJ2-2|TRBD1|TRBV6-6|-
TGTGCCAGCAGTTACCGACAGGGTCAAACCGGGGAGCTGTTTTTT
CASSYRQGQTGELFF
>TRBJ1-4|-|TRBV6-1|few
TGTGCCAGCAGTGACCAGGGGGAAAAACTGTTTTTT
CASSDQGEKLFF
>TRBJ2-1|TRBD1|TRBV7-2|few
TGTGCCAGCACGGCGGACAGGACCTACAATGAGCAGTTCTTC
CASTADRTYNEQFF
>TRBJ2-1|-|TRBV5-1|many
TGCGCCAGCGCACGGGACTCCCATGTTGAGCAGTTCTTC
CASARDSHVEQFF
>TRBJ2-7|-|TRBV6-2/TRBV6-3|many
TGTGCCAGCAGTTCGCAACGGAGCTCCTACGAGCAGTACTTC
CASSSQRSSYEQYF
>TRBJ2-3|-|TRBV20-1|many
TGCAGTGCTAGTTTGGGCCTGAATACGCAGTATTTT
CSASLGLNTQYF
>TRBJ2-3|TRBD2|TRBV6-6|few
TGTGCCAGCAGTGACCCAACTAGCGGGATGACAGATACGCAGTATTTT
CASSDPTSGMTDTQYF
>TRBJ2-7|TRBD1|TRBV20-1|few
TGCAGTGCCGAAACAGGGGGCGGGTACGAGCAGTACTTC
CSAETGGGYEQYF
>TRBJ1-1|-|TRBV12-3/TRBV12-4|-
TGTGCCAGCAGTTTAGACGGATATACTGAAGCTTTCTTT
CASSLDGYTEAFF
>TRBJ1-2|-|TRBV2|-
TGTGCCAGCAGTGCCACCTTAGGGGCTGACTATGGCTACACCTTC
CASSATLGADYGYTF
>TRBJ1-1|TRBD1|TRBV5-1|-
TGCGCCAGCAGCTTTGACGGACAGGAATCGAACACTGAAGCTTTCTTT
CASSFDGQESNTEAFF
>TRBJ1-4|-|TRBV5-1|-
TGCGCCAGCAGCGGGGGAAGGGAGAATGAAAAACTGTTTTTT
CASSGGRENEKLFF
>TRBJ1-5|-|TRBV19|-
TGTGCCAGTAACGTCCGGGCCCGAGGCAATCAGCCCCAGCATTTT
CASNVRARGNQPQHF
>TRBJ1-1|-|TRBV6-2/TRBV6-3|-
TGTGCCAGCACCTCGAATCGGAACACTGAAGCTTTCTTT
CASTSNRNTEAFF
>TRBJ2-1|-|TRBV3-1|-
TGTGCCGGCAGCCAAGCCATTGAGCAGTTCTTC
CAGSQAIEQFF
>TRBJ2-7|TRBD2|TRBV29-1|many
TGCAGCGTTCCCAACGCGGGAGGTCTCGAGCAGTACTTC
CSVPNAGGLEQYF
>TRBJ1-1|-|TRBV6-1|few
TGTGCCAGCAAGCGGCCGGGGGGCTACACTGAAGCTTTCTTT
CASKRPGGYTEAFF
>TRBJ2-7|-|TRBV27|-
TGTGCCAGCAGCCCAGGTGTCGTCAGGTCGAACGAGCAGTACTTC
CASSPGVVRSNEQYF
>TRBJ1-1|-|TRBV7-2|-
TGTGCCAGCGCCGGAGGAGCCACCAAAGCTTTCTTT
CASAGGATKAFF
>TRBJ1-4|TRBD1|TRBV7-2|-
TGTGCCAGCAGCTTCAGGGGGGTGGATGAAAAACTGTTTTTT
CASSFRGVDEKLFF